The 3 T cell receptor beta chains given below trace back to one sample, sequenced in a study of CD8 T cells in ankylosing spondylitis (dated by TCRdb to the late 2010s). Libraries were made using 5' RACE. The sample was run on an Illumina HiSeq 2500. In-frame beta chains were kept once TCRdb had trimmed the public reads at Q25 with fastp and called clones with MiXCR. A single entry per CDR3 protein holds the most common genes and DNA from its merged rows. Here the sample has about 230,000 distinct CDR3 sequences; 8% to 10% occur a single time. 4.8% of the sample lies in the top ten. The sequenced sample was blood, either unsorted or a sorted T cell fraction (not recorded which). The receptors were sampled from a female donor with ankylosing spondylitis or in good health (not recorded which).

Notes on this clonotype: A much larger clonotype is one base distant, so this may be a read error. The rearrangement uses TRBV29-1 and TRBJ2-5, with D hard to call. This CDR3 has 10 amino acids. The germline gives CDR1 SQVTM, CDR2 ANQGSEA. V was shortened by 4 bases and J by 9 bases, with 9 bases between the two germline ends. CDR3 amino acids: CSVAGEAQYF. CDR3 nucleotide sequence: TGCAGCGTTGCCGGCGAGGCCCAGTACTTC.

Many counts were recorded for this clonotype. This chain joins TRBV30 and TRBJ2-7; 9 bases agree with TRBD1. V dropped 5 bases and J dropped 6; count of bases not matched to a gene: 5. CDR1 GTSNPN and CDR2 SVGIG come from the germline V gene (reference sequence). This CDR3 has 12 residues. The CDR3 region is CAWSNRGREQYF. The CDR3, as DNA: TGTGCCTGGTCCAACAGGGGGCGCGAGCAGTACTTC.

This clonotype has ten or more counts. The gene calls are TRBV20-1 and TRBJ2-7; TRBD2 matches at 8 bases. The CDR3 consists of 15 residues. Germline V lookup: CDR1 DFQATT, CDR2 SNEGSKA (reference sequence). Trimming took 0 bases from V and 1 from J; bases not matched to a gene: 5. The CDR3: CSARDAGTSSYEQYF. The CDR3 DNA is TGCAGTGCTAGAGACGCAGGGACTAGTTCCTACGAGCAGTACTTC.